Here is one T cell receptor (beta chain) with its context. Its specificity is not known. Data came from immunoSEQ multiplex PCR; TCRdb stores just in-frame clones and leaves some out. The sample consists of approximately 57,000 clones, 70% to 90% of them appearing once. The entry originates in a study of T cell responses to AZD1222 COVID-19 vaccine. Findings and limits, study-wide: Of the AZD1222 recipients, only 5 or 6 were seropositive at baseline. Across the whole spike, CD4 TCRs peaked at regions 160-218 and 743-854. Spike-specific TCR breadth and depth grew following two AZD1222 doses. The reported proportion of spike-specific TCRs targeting unmutated variant regions was nearly half.

The V gene lost 5 bases and the J gene lost 14 bases, with 6 bases spanning the gap. In germline, CDR1 is KGHDR, CDR2 SFDVKD. The CDR3 spans 9 residues. This TCR was recovered from an adult in good health. This rearrangement joins TRBV24-1 to TRBJ2-4; D gene uncertain. The sample in question was peripheral blood, obtained on day 0 of AZD1222 vaccination. The CDR3 nucleotides are TGTGCCACCAGTGGAGCAAAGTACTTC. Residues: CATSGAKYF.